In this sample, the clone carrying this T cell receptor beta chain turned up many times. Construction of TCR beta libraries relied on iRepertoire HTBI primers and on Arm-PCR targeting CDR3 regions. Each CDR3 protein gets one entry after TCRdb re-called the multiplex PCR reads with MiXCR. The sample holds 390,000 or so distinct CDR3 sequences, over 9.5% seen once. Described time point: newly diagnosed GD, antithyroid drugs for less than 3 months. PBMC-derived RNA was used for the TCR library. In germline, CDR1 is MNHEY, CDR2 SVGEGT. V gave up 3 bases and J gave up 6 bases, with 20 bases separating them. The CDR3 is 16 residues long. The sample comes from a study of regulatory T cells in long-lasting Graves disease. This sample was also put to use in a study of T cells in Graves' hyperthyroidism and ophthalmopathy. That work contributes: First-round RT-PCR with HTBI primers amplified the TCR CDR3 region.

The sequences come from peripheral blood mononuclear cells (PBMCs), collected at new diagnosis, from a patient treated with antithyroid drugs. The receptor was derived from a woman between 18 and 30 years old with Graves disease. The chain has TRBV6-2 or TRBV6-3 and TRBJ1-1; tentative D call: TRBD1 (6 bases). CDR3 coding DNA: TGTGCCAGCAGTTATCGCGACGGGGGCAGGGTAGCTGAAGCTTTCTTT. The encoded protein is CASSYRDGGRVAEAFF.